Reported below is one T cell receptor (beta chain). A J-beta primer mix and a sample-barcoded 5' primer were used in a second PCR of about 7 to 11 cycles. TCRdb reprocessed the 5' RACE reads via MiXCR and lists one record per CDR3 protein. The sample includes around 1.5 million distinct CDR3 sequences, approximately 60% of them seen just once. This specimen belongs to a study of blood T cells in healthy people across ages. With 4 bases removed from V and 3 bases from J, the gap between germline ends came to 13 bases. The CDR3 runs 14 residues. This clonotype originated in a man aged 18 to 30 in good health. The genes are TRBV12-3 or TRBV12-4 and TRBJ2-7, with D possibly being TRBD2 (7 bases). Input material: blood. The CDR3 is CASSSAGEGYEQYF. The CDR3 DNA reads TGTGCCAGCAGTTCGGCAGGGGAGGGCTACGAGCAGTACTTC.